The clone carrying this TCR beta chain has only a few counts. The sample originates from a study of blood T cell repertoires in COVID-19. Overall study: Both acute and convalescent COVID-19 samples were obtained from the United States, Italy and Spain. Sample material is recorded as cDNA or gDNA derived from T cells, B-cell-depleted T cells, or PBMCs.

Per the original data handling: Amplification of reference gene primers provided the estimated nucleated cell counts. Libraries were prepared by immunoSEQ multiplex PCR; TCRdb keeps only in-frame clonotypes and omits some of them. V and J calls and clone size come straight from that table; D and trimming were deduced from the DNA. The table includes about 200,000 clones, around nine tenths detected once. CDR1 and CDR2 (germline): SGHAT, FQDESV (reference sequence). The ends were cut back, 2 bases at V and 5 bases at J, with 10 bases in the middle. This CDR3 is 13 amino acids long. The sequencing sample was made of peripheral blood. The chain joins TRBV11-1 to TRBJ2-7; D uncertain. This sequence was found in a man aged 60 to 75 who had recovered from COVID-19. CDR3 nucleotides: TGTGCCAGCAGCTTAATGGAAGCGAACGAGCAGTACTTC. The encoded protein is CASSLMEANEQYF. The full variable domain, rest sourced from reference TRBV11-1 and TRBJ2-7, is EAEVAQSPRYKITEKSQAVAFWCDPISGHATLYWYRQILGQGPELLVQFQDESVVDDSQLPKDRFSAERLKGVDSTLKIQPAELGDSAMYLCASSLMEANEQYFGPGTRLTVT.